Listed below are T cell receptor beta chains from one sample, sequenced in a study of blood T cell repertoires in COVID-19. Data came from immunoSEQ multiplex PCR; TCRdb stores just in-frame clones and leaves some out. In the table there are approximately 90,000 clones, around nine tenths of which are singletons. Material: peripheral blood. These receptors came from a man in his sixties with acute or convalescent COVID-19. The CDR3 runs from the conserved cysteine through the conserved F or W.

v_call: TRBV2; cdr3_aa: CASNRDSLTNEKLFF
v_call: TRBV10-3; cdr3_aa: CAISTGTETANYGYTF
v_call: TRBV5-4; cdr3_aa: CASKRDTLETQYF
v_call: TRBV9; cdr3_aa: CASSESITGTGADGYTF
v_call: TRBV29-1; cdr3_aa: CSAIPGTQNTEAFF
v_call: TRBV5-4; cdr3_aa: CASSRDYWPYNEQFF
v_call: TRBV18; cdr3_aa: CASSTSGVGNSPLHF
v_call: TRBV19; cdr3_aa: CASTDQGTPGNQPQHF
v_call: TRBV10-2; cdr3_aa: CASKPRDIHNQPQHF
v_call: TRBV3-1/TRBV3-2; cdr3_aa: CASANDRGTEAFF
v_call: TRBV29-1; cdr3_aa: CSVTPRQGRETQYF
v_call: TRBV11-2; cdr3_aa: CASSLTFTTSEKLFF
v_call: TRBV9; cdr3_aa: CASSVGGAGEETQYF
v_call: TRBV19; cdr3_aa: CASASRGDSPLHF
v_call: TRBV5-6; cdr3_aa: CASSSPGQGVVNTEAFF
v_call: TRBV10-3; cdr3_aa: CATHVASTDTQYF
v_call: TRBV12-3/TRBV12-4; cdr3_aa: CASSSRGNSPLHF
v_call: TRBV5-1; cdr3_aa: CASSRTDRGRPTDTQYF
v_call: TRBV10-3; cdr3_aa: CAISELAGGHTGELFF
v_call: TRBV6-5; cdr3_aa: CASTSVGNTIYF
v_call: TRBV10-3; cdr3_aa: CAISDLDRANEQFF
v_call: TRBV6-5; cdr3_aa: CASSFRPGTEAFF
v_call: TRBV6-5; cdr3_aa: CASRLPGTAYGYTF
v_call: TRBV6-5; cdr3_aa: CASSYKQGGNTIYF
v_call: TRBV19; cdr3_aa: CASSPYFTENYGYTF
v_call: TRBV18; cdr3_aa: CASSQGPTGDYGYTF
v_call: TRBV30; cdr3_aa: CAWSGGQGSSYEQYF
v_call: TRBV4-1; cdr3_aa: CASSAGQGTKNIQYF
v_call: TRBV6-1; cdr3_aa: CASSEPQGSYSSSYNSPLHF
v_call: TRBV18; cdr3_aa: CASSPPMSAGTGAHF
v_call: TRBV29-1; cdr3_aa: CSVTSGFTEAFF
v_call: TRBV7-6; cdr3_aa: CASSSLGGGAFEQFF
v_call: TRBV10-3; cdr3_aa: CAISSTGALYEQYF
v_call: TRBV5-6; cdr3_aa: CASSLTLGDTGELFF
v_call: TRBV18; cdr3_aa: CASSPPAFSGNTIYF
v_call: TRBV5-4; cdr3_aa: CASSFNSGELFF
v_call: TRBV7-9; cdr3_aa: CASSLETGGRTEAFF
v_call: TRBV6-1; cdr3_aa: CASSERLLEAFF
v_call: TRBV6-5; cdr3_aa: CASSYTGQISYEQYF
v_call: TRBV5-5; cdr3_aa: CASSLRLRGITDTQYF
v_call: TRBV6-1; cdr3_aa: CAANRVNEKLFF
v_call: TRBV19; cdr3_aa: CASSIGSGGATDTQYF
v_call: TRBV19; cdr3_aa: CASKADRGRNTIYF
v_call: TRBV2; cdr3_aa: CASTPGTNNEQFF
v_call: TRBV4-2; cdr3_aa: CASSQDLGRGTNYGYTF
v_call: TRBV24-1; cdr3_aa: CATSDLGPQETQYF
v_call: TRBV4-2; cdr3_aa: CASSQDRGTVYNEQFF
v_call: TRBV7-9; cdr3_aa: CASSLAGGVNEKLFF
v_call: TRBV2; cdr3_aa: CASRLLAGGRSEQFF
v_call: TRBV4-2; cdr3_aa: CASSQTSGLNSPLHF
v_call: TRBV5-1; cdr3_aa: CASSLGQNVAYEQYF
v_call: TRBV6-1; cdr3_aa: CASSESGLSNQPQHF
v_call: TRBV7-2; cdr3_aa: CASSPRQVSGGYTF
v_call: TRBV10-2; cdr3_aa: CASSITQGPGNTIYF
v_call: TRBV30; cdr3_aa: CAWSSGQGVSAQHF